Here is one T cell receptor beta chain with its context. What it binds is not known. The data were taken from a study of T cells in Graves' hyperthyroidism and ophthalmopathy. General study points: Blood shared most expanded thyroid clonotypes above 0.001.

TCR beta CDR3 regions were amplified from RNA transcripts. TCR CDR3 regions were first amplified by RT-PCR with HTBI primers. TCRdb re-derived calls from the multiplex PCR reads in MiXCR, one entry per CDR3 protein. The table records approximately 600,000 distinct CDR3 sequences, 14% of them present only once. V was clipped by 1 base and J by 8 bases; unmatched bases: 9. The CDR3 has 17 amino acids. Germline CDR1 is SGHDN and CDR2 is FVKESK. The specimen sequenced was blood. This clonotype originated in a woman aged 18-35 years with Graves' ophthalmopathy. V is TRBV14 and J is TRBJ2-1, with 12 nucleotides matching TRBD2. The CDR3 spells CASSQGPTSGRKDEQFF. As DNA, the CDR3 is TGTGCCAGCAGCCAAGGCCCCACTAGCGGGAGGAAGGATGAGCAGTTCTTC.